These T cell receptor beta chains were read from a single sample in a study of blood T cells in healthy people across ages. TCRdb ran MiXCR on the 5' RACE reads and lists one entry per CDR3 protein. The sample contains some 780,000 distinct CDR3 sequences, 45% to 70% of which appear only once. What was sequenced was blood. The receptors shown here come from a man aged 40-55 years in good health. CDR3s include the opening cysteine and the closing phenylalanine or tryptophan. The order of the fields is V gene, clone size, CDR3 protein. A clone size is listed for some rows: how often the clone was seen (once, few, many), or a class if it is expanded.

V gene: TRBV28
clone size: few
CDR3 protein: CASSLITGSYEQYF

V gene: TRBV12-3/TRBV12-4
clone size: .
CDR3 protein: CASSNNRAANEKLFF

V gene: TRBV27
clone size: .
CDR3 protein: CASSFGTSGTNTQYF

V gene: TRBV20-1
clone size: .
CDR3 protein: CSASPGEYAHIQYF

V gene: TRBV7-2
clone size: few
CDR3 protein: CASSLASRDWTYEQYF

V gene: TRBV21-1
clone size: .
CDR3 protein: CASSKEGGGGSYEQYF

V gene: TRBV20-1
clone size: .
CDR3 protein: CSAIAAVTSTDTQYF

V gene: TRBV28
clone size: .
CDR3 protein: CASTRHGQGMGTEAFF

V gene: TRBV7-2
clone size: .
CDR3 protein: CASSSLAGWSDTQYF

V gene: TRBV20-1
clone size: few
CDR3 protein: CSARTSGIRSNEQFF

V gene: TRBV28
clone size: .
CDR3 protein: CASSFISSNQPQHF

V gene: TRBV6-5
clone size: .
CDR3 protein: CASGYSDGNQPQHF

V gene: TRBV2
clone size: .
CDR3 protein: CASAGSGYTF

V gene: TRBV4-2
clone size: many
CDR3 protein: CASSQDLGANYGYTF

V gene: TRBV6-1
clone size: .
CDR3 protein: CASSGGQIQETQYF

V gene: TRBV5-5
clone size: .
CDR3 protein: CASSFQTGNMNTEAFF

V gene: TRBV6-5
clone size: .
CDR3 protein: CASSYSDNEQYF

V gene: TRBV28
clone size: .
CDR3 protein: CASSLYLGLTIYYEQYF

V gene: TRBV5-1
clone size: .
CDR3 protein: CASSEPTGGTQYF

V gene: TRBV25-1
clone size: .
CDR3 protein: CASSEGLWIPGHSYGYTF

V gene: TRBV11-2
clone size: .
CDR3 protein: CASSPIRGSGNEQFF

V gene: TRBV5-5
clone size: .
CDR3 protein: CASSLNRGPLPTYGYTF

V gene: TRBV6-5
clone size: .
CDR3 protein: CASSYLRDRGFTNYGYTF

V gene: TRBV4-2
clone size: few
CDR3 protein: CASSQPLDGEGYGYTF

V gene: TRBV27
clone size: .
CDR3 protein: CASSSNWDTRNQPQHF

V gene: TRBV12-3/TRBV12-4
clone size: .
CDR3 protein: CASSYRLGGQGRGAFF

V gene: TRBV20-1
clone size: .
CDR3 protein: CSASAPGGTNSPPHF

V gene: TRBV28
clone size: .
CDR3 protein: CASSYPTGLREQYF

V gene: TRBV2
clone size: few
CDR3 protein: CASSEDRDSFTLEQYF